Below are 27 T cell receptor beta chains sequenced from a single sample in a study of T cells in Graves' hyperthyroidism and ophthalmopathy. What was amplified from RNA transcripts were TCR beta CDR3 regions. First-round RT-PCR with HTBI primers amplified the TCR CDR3 region. TCRdb reanalysed the multiplex PCR reads using MiXCR and keeps one entry per CDR3 protein. The repertoire consists of about 270,000 distinct CDR3 sequences, with around 25% occurring once and the leading ten covering approximately 30%. Sequenced: blood. These receptors all stem from a man in his forties with Graves' hyperthyroidism that later progressed to Graves' ophthalmopathy.

This clonotype has ten or more counts. This sequence joins TRBV12-3 or TRBV12-4 and TRBJ2-5; TRBD2 might be the D (5 bases). V lost 7 bases and J 5 bases, leaving 14 bases between the germline ends. The CDR3 length is 13 residues. CDR3: CASKLPGMETQYF. CDR3 sequence (DNA): TGTGCCAGCAAGTTGCCGGGAATGGAGACCCAGTACTTC.

This clonotype appeared many times. CDR3: CSAKKTPGGHQPQHF. CDR3 nucleotide sequence: TGCAGTGCTAAAAAGACCCCCGGGGGACATCAGCCCCAGCATTTT. The genes are TRBV20-1 and TRBJ1-5; D might be TRBD1 (5 bases). The CDR3 runs 15 residues. The germline V and J ends were trimmed by 4 bases and 5 bases, with 18 bases remaining between them. CDR1 is DFQATT, CDR2 SNEGSKA, per germline (reference sequence).

At least ten counts were recorded for this clonotype. The chain links TRBV20-1 to TRBJ2-5; 9 bases align to TRBD2. Germline V lookup: CDR1 DFQATT, CDR2 SNEGSKA (reference sequence). The CDR3 totals 14 residues. Losses at the gene ends were 6 bases for V and 1 base for J; bases not matched to a gene: 6. The CDR3 DNA follows: TGCAGTGCGGGATTAGCGGGAGTCCAAGAGACCCAGTACTTC. Protein: CSAGLAGVQETQYF.

The table lists this clonotype with many counts. This sequence joins TRBV20-1 and TRBJ2-7; tentatively, D is TRBD2 (6 bases). This CDR3 region has 15 residues. Deletions cut 0 bases from V and 6 bases from J, with 18 bases between. Germline-derived CDR1 and CDR2 are DFQATT and SNEGSKA (reference sequence). The CDR3 loop is CSARDLRGMGPEQYF. In DNA, the CDR3 is TGCAGTGCTAGAGATCTCCGGGGGATGGGCCCCGAGCAGTACTTC.

This clonotype was detected ten times or more. This chain joins TRBV6-1 and TRBJ2-7, with 9 bases lining up with TRBD2. The ends lost 4 bases at V and 2 bases at J; junction bases unmatched: 3. This CDR3 is 14 amino acids long. In germline, CDR1 is MNHNS, CDR2 SASEGT. The CDR3 region has the DNA TGTGCCAGCAGTGTGGGGACTAGCACCTACGAGCAGTACTTC. Residues: CASSVGTSTYEQYF.

This clonotype was found many times. The chain combines TRBV24-1 with TRBJ1-1, with D perhaps TRBD1 (5 bases). V was pared by 7 bases and J by 2 bases, with 13 bases between. The CDR3 is 14 amino acids. The germline gives CDR1 KGHDR, CDR2 SFDVKD. The CDR3 region has the DNA TGTGCCACCAGCGACTCCGGGGGTAACACTGAAGCTTTCTTT. As protein: CATSDSGGNTEAFF.

This clonotype was detected ten times or more. CDR3 sequence: CASSYRSSQSSYEQYF. CDR3 DNA sequence: TGTGCCAGCAGCTACCGATCTAGCCAGAGCTCCTACGAGCAGTACTTC. The chain joins TRBV11-2 to TRBJ2-7; D possibly corresponds to TRBD2 (5 bases). Germline CDR1 SGHAT, CDR2 FQNNGV. The CDR3 spans 16 residues. V lost 4 bases and J lost 0, with 16 bases in between.

This clonotype has a count of ten or more. This chain connects TRBV19 to TRBJ1-5; D might be TRBD1 (5 bases). V shed 5 bases and J shed 5 bases, with 19 bases lying between them. CDR3 size: 16 residues. Germline V gene sequence: CDR1 LNHDA, CDR2 SQIVND (reference sequence). The CDR3 loop reads CASSLLGRVDYQPQHF. DNA for the CDR3: TGTGCCAGTAGTCTTCTGGGACGTGTCGATTATCAGCCCCAGCATTTT.

There are many counts of this clonotype. The chain employs TRBV11-1 and TRBJ2-7; no firm D call. CDR3 length: 13 residues. Germline-derived CDR1 and CDR2 are SGHAT and FQDESV (reference sequence). Trimming removed 0 bases from V and 5 bases from J, with 8 bases in between. The CDR3 bases are TGTGCCAGCAGCTTAGCTGGAGTGAACGAGCAGTACTTC. It is translated as CASSLAGVNEQYF.

This clonotype was seen many times. The chain recombines TRBV12-3 or TRBV12-4 with TRBJ2-7; TRBD1 aligns across 9 bases. V shed 5 bases and J 6 bases; nucleotides not matched to a gene: 11. This CDR3 has 15 residues. DNA of the CDR3: TGTGCCAGCAGTAGAGTCGCGGACAGGGGAAGCGAGCAGTACTTC. It encodes CASSRVADRGSEQYF.

The rearrangement joins TRBV12-3 or TRBV12-4 to TRBJ1-1; D is unresolved. This CDR3 contains 15 residues. V lost 3 bases to trimming and J lost 0 bases, with 11 bases between them. DNA for the CDR3: TGTGCCAGCAGTTTTACTGGGTTGCTGAACACTGAAGCTTTCTTT. Its translation is CASSFTGLLNTEAFF.

This clonotype was picked up many times. The chain has TRBV27 and TRBJ2-5; TRBD1 or TRBD2 may be the D gene (6 bases each). V was clipped by 6 bases and J by 7 bases, with 21 bases between them. Germline assignment: CDR1 MNHEY and CDR2 SMNVEV (reference sequence). The CDR3 spans 15 residues. For the CDR3, the DNA is TGTGCCAGCAGCCGGGGGACATGGGGATACGGGACCCAGTACTTC. Amino acids: CASSRGTWGYGTQYF.

This CDR3 is CSAPTVEGIETQYF. CDR3 nucleotide sequence: TGCAGTGCTCCAACCGTGGAGGGCATAGAGACCCAGTACTTC. The J gene is TRBJ2-5, the V gene TRBV20-1, with D possibly being TRBD2 (6 bases). This CDR3 is built from 14 residues. Trimming pared 5 bases from V and 4 bases from J, leaving 17 bases between. Looked up from germline, CDR1 is DFQATT and CDR2 is SNEGSKA (reference sequence).

This clonotype has at least ten counts. Here the CDR3 reads CASSRDAQPQHF. DNA for the CDR3: TGTGCCAGCAGCAGGGATGCTCAGCCCCAGCATTTT. The chain carries TRBV7-9 and TRBJ1-5, with D uncertain. This CDR3 has 12 residues. V was shortened by 5 bases and J by 6 bases, with 8 bases between the two germline ends. The V gene's germline CDR1 is SEHNR and CDR2 FQNEAQ (reference sequence).

This clonotype was seen many times. A much larger clone sits a single nucleotide away, making a read error possible. This chain links TRBV28 with TRBJ2-5, with 9 nucleotides matching TRBD2. Looked up from germline, CDR1 is MDHEN and CDR2 is SYDVKM. Losses at the gene ends were 2 bases for V and 1 base for J; bases not matched to a gene: 14. CDR3 length: 19 residues. CDR3 amino acids: CASSLHLVWTSAPQETQYF. In DNA, the CDR3 is TGTGCCAGCAGTTTACACCTCGTCTGGACTAGCGCCCCCCAAGAGACCCAGTACTTC.

V is TRBV12-3 or TRBV12-4 and J is TRBJ2-7; the D is unclear. The CDR3 is made up of 13 amino acids. V was pared by 0 bases and J by 6 bases, with 9 bases between. The CDR3 region is CASSLAGLGEQYF. In DNA form, the CDR3 reads TGTGCCAGCAGTTTAGCGGGATTGGGCGAGCAGTACTTC.

This rearrangement joins TRBV6-1 to TRBJ1-3; a weak D match, TRBD1 (6 bases). Trimming removed 5 bases at V and 2 bases at J, with 10 bases between. The CDR3 totals 14 residues. The V gene's germline CDR1 is MNHNS and CDR2 SASEGT. CDR3 residues: CASSPGGPGNTIYF. In DNA, the CDR3 is TGTGCCAGCAGTCCGGGGGGCCCTGGAAACACCATATATTTT.

This clonotype has at least ten counts. This chain links TRBV6-6 with TRBJ1-2; TRBD1 aligns across 7 bases. V shed 7 bases, J shed 8 bases, and the junction held 13 bases outside the gene matches. CDR3 length: 14 amino acids. In germline, CDR1 is MNHNY, CDR2 SVGAGI (reference sequence). As DNA, the CDR3 is TGTGCCAGCAAAAGCCCGACAGGGTACGGAGGCTACACCTTC. Amino acid sequence: CASKSPTGYGGYTF.

This clonotype was detected many times. V and J are TRBV5-6 and TRBJ1-3; D perhaps matches TRBD1 (6 bases). The germline V gene has CDR1 SGHDT and CDR2 YYEEEE. Trimming took 0 bases from V and 4 from J, leaving 14 bases between them. The CDR3 has 16 amino acids. CDR3 in amino acids: CASSLVNRDSGNTIYF. The CDR3 coding sequence is TGTGCCAGCAGCTTGGTGAACAGGGATTCAGGAAACACCATATATTTT.

This clonotype was observed many times. V gene TRBV9 combines with J gene TRBJ1-1; the D gene is possibly TRBD1 (5 bases). CDR1 SGDLS and CDR2 YYNGEE come from the germline V gene. Trimming stripped 2 bases from V and 3 bases from J, with 14 bases between. This CDR3 comprises 15 residues. The DNA for the CDR3 is TGTGCCAGCAGCGTCTCCAATCGGGGGGACACTGAAGCTTTCTTT. Translation: CASSVSNRGDTEAFF. The full variable domain, its missing parts supplied by reference TRBV9 and TRBJ1-1, is DSGVTQTPKHLITATGQRVTLRCSPRSGDLSVYWYQQSLDQGLQFLIQYYNGEERAKGNILERFSAQQFPDLHSELNLSSLELGDSALYFCASSVSNRGDTEAFFGQGTRLTVV.

This clonotype occurred many times. The chain is built from TRBV7-8 and TRBJ1-2; TRBD1 agrees at 7 bases. V was clipped by 5 bases and J by 1 base; unmatched bases: 7. This CDR3 has 15 residues. From germline, CDR1 is SGHVS and CDR2 FQNEAQ. CDR3 loop: CASSHRDSNNYGYTF. The CDR3 DNA reads TGTGCCAGCAGCCACCGGGACAGTAATAACTATGGCTACACCTTC.

Many counts were recorded for this clonotype. V usage is TRBV11-3 and J usage is TRBJ1-1, with D perhaps matching TRBD1 (5 bases). V was shortened by 10 bases and J by 3 bases, with 18 bases between the two germline ends. The germline V gene encodes CDR1 SGHNT and CDR2 YENEEA. The CDR3 spans 14 residues. The CDR3 is CATLRGGGDTEAFF. In DNA form, the CDR3 reads TGTGCCACCCTCAGAGGTGGGGGGGACACTGAAGCTTTCTTT.

This clonotype was seen many times. The chain uses TRBV12-3 or TRBV12-4 and TRBJ2-2; 7 bases line up with TRBD2. With V trimmed by 3 bases and J by 5 bases, 6 bases remained unmatched. This CDR3 is 15 amino acids long. The CDR3 coding sequence is TGTGCCAGCAGTTTGGGCGGGAGCTCGACCGGGGAGCTGTTTTTT. Translated: CASSLGGSSTGELFF.

This clonotype was seen just once. J is TRBJ1-1 and V is TRBV30; the match to TRBD1 covers 7 bases. Germline V gene data show CDR1 as GTSNPN and CDR2 as SVGIG (reference sequence). V was clipped by 0 bases and J by 7 bases; unmatched bases: 5. This CDR3 spans 13 amino acids. The CDR3 spells CAWSVGGGGEAFF. DNA for the CDR3: TGTGCCTGGAGTGTAGGGGGCGGCGGTGAAGCTTTCTTT.

The chain has TRBV20-1 and TRBJ2-7; TRBD2 matches at 7 bases. The germline CDR1 and CDR2 sequences are DFQATT and SNEGSKA (reference sequence). The CDR3 length is 15 residues. Unmatched junction bases numbered 14, after V lost 5 bases and J lost 4 bases. In DNA, the CDR3 is TGCAGTGCTGGATTTTGGGAGGGCCAAAAGTACGAGCAGTACTTC. It encodes CSAGFWEGQKYEQYF.

The table lists this clonotype with many counts. The chain recombines TRBV19 with TRBJ2-7, with unresolved D. The germline V gene has CDR1 LNHDA and CDR2 SQIVND (reference sequence). V lost 5 bases and J lost 2, with 16 bases in between. This CDR3 region has 15 residues. CDR3: CASSPSGYGTYEQYF. In DNA form, the CDR3 reads TGTGCCAGTAGTCCGTCCGGGTACGGCACCTACGAGCAGTACTTC.

This clonotype came up many times. The chain employs TRBV30 and TRBJ1-5; D may be TRBD1 (6 bases). There are 16 residues in the CDR3. V was clipped by 0 bases and J by 4 bases, with 16 bases between them. Per the germline V gene, CDR1 is GTSNPN and CDR2 is SVGIG (reference sequence). In DNA, the CDR3 is TGTGCCTGGAGTGTACTAGGTTTACAGGGAAATCAGCCCCAGCATTTT. Translated: CAWSVLGLQGNQPQHF.